Described below is a single T cell receptor beta chain sequence and its context. Its binding antigen is unknown. The record has no base qualities; no much larger clone is one base away. Reading the germline V gene (reference sequence) gives CDR1 GTSNPN and CDR2 SVGIG. At the junction V is shortened by 2 bases and J by 5 bases, with 7 bases in between. The CDR3 has 12 amino acids, counting the end cysteine and phenylalanine. The kept DNA is CDR3 alone, 36 bases in frame from the first base. This sample was taken from a study of blood T cell repertoires in COVID-19 (dated by TCRdb to between 2020 and 2021). The study in broad terms: ImmuneRACE Cohort 3 recovered participants were defined by two consecutive negative NP/OP PCR tests, healthcare professional clearance, or symptom resolution. Deeply sampled blood TCRbeta repertoires from subjects exposed to, actively infected with, or recovered from COVID-19 were included in the dataset. The collaborator samples originated in the United States, Italy and Spain and spanned the acute and convalescent phases of COVID-19. The sample metadata nearly always contained a de-identified subject ID, COVID-19 status, age in years and sex. The samples were drawn from two sources: the first 160 participants of the ongoing ImmuneRACE study, and approximately 1,300 subjects contributed by 6 global collaborators. The material from the prospective study consisted of cDNA or gDNA derived from T cells, B-cell-depleted T cells, or PBMCs. Where available, HLA class I and class II types were obtained from metadata supplied by the sample provider rather than from assay-based typing. A freely available public database, intended as a resource for researchers studying the immune response to SARS-CoV-2, is where the repertoires were released.

The paper as a whole reports these results and caveats: The quantity of clinical and demographic metadata differed by source and by participant and was supplied without curation.

Participants in the prospective study were enrolled through a virtual design, were aged roughly 18 to 100 years, and lived in 24 United States geographic areas. In the prospective study, cohorts were assigned on the basis of participant-reported clinical history obtained from a screening survey and a study questionnaire. In the prospective study, mobile phlebotomists collected whole blood, serum and a nasopharyngeal or oropharyngeal swab from each participant. Participants in the prospective study had the option to provide additional blood draws and questionnaires over a roughly 2-month period. Prospective study blood samples were shipped either frozen or at room temperature before DNA extraction. The immunoSEQ Assay, a bias-controlled multiplex PCR, was used to amplify TCRbeta CDR3 regions from genomic DNA. The published analysis was carried out like this. The number of nucleated cells in each sample was estimated by amplification of reference gene primers within the assay. To quantify the absolute abundance of each unique TCRbeta CDR3 rearrangement, sequence reads were collapsed and filtered. For each sample, productive Simpson clonality was calculated as the square root of Simpson's diversity index over productive rearrangements. TCRdb mirrors the immuneACCESS table, restricted to in-frame sequences. Some clones are absent from its copies; in checked studies, under half trace to an unresolved V gene, and the reason for the others is unknown. V, J and clone size reflect that table, while D and trimming were determined from the DNA. For this sample there are around 300,000 clones; 88% appear just once. Under 2.5% of the sample lies in the top ten.

The sequence joins TRBV30 to TRBJ2-4; matching of 6 bases hints at TRBD2 as the D gene. The source is a woman in her fifties or sixties in a cohort exposed to, infected with or recovered from COVID-19 (not recorded which). The specimen was PBMCs or T cells enriched from blood (not recorded which). The DNA sequence follows: TGTGCCTGGAGTAGGAGGGAAAACATTCAGTACTTC. This sequence encodes CAWSRRENIQYF.